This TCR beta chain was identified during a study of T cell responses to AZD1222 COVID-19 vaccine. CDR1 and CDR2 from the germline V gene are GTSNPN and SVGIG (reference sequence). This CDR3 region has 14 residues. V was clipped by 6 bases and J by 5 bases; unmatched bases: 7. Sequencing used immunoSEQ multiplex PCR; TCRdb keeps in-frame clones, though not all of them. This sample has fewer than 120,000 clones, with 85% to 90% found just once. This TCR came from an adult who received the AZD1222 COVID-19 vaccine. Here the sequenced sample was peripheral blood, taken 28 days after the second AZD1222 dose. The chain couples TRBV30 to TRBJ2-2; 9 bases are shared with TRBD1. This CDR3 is CACKTGGRTGELFF. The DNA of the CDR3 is TGTGCCTGCAAAACAGGGGGCAGGACCGGGGAGCTGTTTTTT.